A single sample gave rise to the 11 T cell receptor beta chains below, sequenced in a study of Ad26.COV2.S vaccination and SARS-CoV-2 variants. Profiled with immunoSEQ multiplex PCR; TCRdb holds only in-frame clones, not every one. The data hold some 300,000 clones, with roughly 84% observed a single time. Treatment indicated: about 20 received Ad26.COV2.S at low or high dose, single or two shots; roughly five received placebo; per-sample allocation not given. All samples were drawn on day 63, counting from the first vaccine or placebo injection. Sequencing used peripheral blood, obtained in a trial of Ad26.COV2.S vaccine versus placebo. The receptors come from a person between 18 and 59 years old who received the Ad26.COV2.S COVID-19 vaccine or a placebo.

The V call is TRBV21-1, the J call TRBJ1-2. TRBV21-1 is a pseudogene locus. The CDR3 totals 16 residues. The CDR3 is CASSKAWGILTNGYTF. The CDR3 nucleotides are TGTGCCAGCAGCAAAGCCTGGGGGATATTAACTAATGGCTACACCTTC.

The chain carries TRBV3-1 (or the pseudogene TRBV3-2) and TRBJ2-3; D is unresolved. Between the trimmed V and J ends, which lost 1 base and 1 base, there was a span of 9 bases. This CDR3 spans 15 amino acids. Germline V lookup: CDR1 LGHDT, CDR2 YNNKEL (reference sequence). CDR3 in amino acids: CASSQGLVGTDTQYF. CDR3 coding DNA: TGTGCCAGCAGCCAAGGGCTAGTAGGCACAGATACGCAGTATTTT.

V and J are TRBV27 and TRBJ1-2; 7 bases are shared with TRBD1. The CDR3 sequence is 13 residues long. The V segment lost 1 base and the J segment 7 bases; nucleotides outside the gene matches: 3. Germline lookup yields CDR1 MNHEY and CDR2 SMNVEV (reference sequence). CDR3 nucleotide sequence: TGTGCCAGCAGTTTATGGCAGGGGGGTGGCTACACCTTC. Protein: CASSLWQGGGYTF.

V is TRBV20-1 and J is TRBJ1-1; D is uncertain. Trimming took off 3 bases at V and 3 bases at J, with 14 bases between the two ends. This CDR3 has 14 residues. The germline V gene has CDR1 DFQATT and CDR2 SNEGSKA (reference sequence). The CDR3 DNA reads TGCAGTGCTAGTAGAGGTATCGGGGACACTGAAGCTTTCTTT. Translating it yields CSASRGIGDTEAFF.

The V and J genes are TRBV6-4 and TRBJ2-3; TRBD2 matches 9 bases. The germline gives CDR1 MRHNA, CDR2 SNTAGT. V shed 6 bases and J 6 bases; nucleotides not matched to a gene: 4. The CDR3 sequence is 13 residues long. CDR3 in amino acids: CASSSSGVDTQYF. CDR3 in DNA: TGTGCCAGCAGCTCTAGCGGGGTGGATACGCAGTATTTT.

The chain employs TRBV29-1 and TRBJ1-3; 7 nucleotides match TRBD1. This CDR3 contains 14 residues. Germline CDR1 reads SQVTM; CDR2 reads ANQGSEA. V shed 4 bases and J 4 bases; nucleotides not matched to a gene: 7. This CDR3 is CSVGATGVGNTIYF. In DNA form, the CDR3 reads TGCAGCGTTGGGGCTACAGGGGTCGGAAACACCATATATTTT.

The chain has TRBV27 and TRBJ2-6; D is unclear. Germline CDR1 reads MNHEY; CDR2 reads SMNVEV (reference sequence). The V and J ends lost 6 bases and 4 bases respectively, with 10 bases between them. The CDR3 contains 14 residues. Here the CDR3 DNA reads TGTGCCAGCAGCTCGATAGGGGGGGCCAACGTCCTGACTTTC. Amino acid sequence: CASSSIGGANVLTF.

CDR3 in amino acids: CASSLGSGQGPSGNTIYF. As DNA, the CDR3 is TGTGCCAGCAGCTTAGGGTCGGGACAGGGCCCATCTGGAAACACCATATATTTT. The rearrangement joins TRBV7-9 to TRBJ1-3; 9 positions match TRBD1. The CDR3 has 18 amino acids. Germline CDR1 and CDR2: SEHNR and FQNEAQ (reference sequence). Losses at the gene ends were 1 base for V and 1 base for J; bases not matched to a gene: 8.

Written as DNA, the CDR3 is TGTGCCAGCAGCCAAGTTTTTCCCCCAGAGGAGCAGTACTTC. Translation: CASSQVFPPEEQYF. V is TRBV3-1 (or the pseudogene TRBV3-2) and J is TRBJ2-7; D remains ambiguous. Germline CDR1 LGHDT, CDR2 YNNKEL (reference sequence). Trimming stripped 1 base from V and 7 bases from J, with 14 bases between. The CDR3 spans 14 residues.

The chain links TRBV30 to TRBJ1-2; no reliable D call. The CDR3 extends over 13 amino acids. CDR1 GTSNPN and CDR2 SVGIG come from the germline V gene (reference sequence). Trimming removed 0 bases from V and 2 bases from J, with 7 bases in between. The CDR3: CAWSVWGNYGYTF. Here the CDR3 DNA reads TGTGCCTGGAGTGTGTGGGGAAACTATGGCTACACCTTC.

The chain links TRBV5-1 to TRBJ1-2; D gene uncertain. This CDR3 is 13 amino acids long. Germline loops: CDR1 SGHRS, CDR2 YFSETQ. Trimming stripped 4 bases from V and 7 bases from J, with 14 bases between. CDR3 sequence reads: CASSPGLLGGYTF. CDR3 DNA: TGCGCCAGCAGCCCCGGACTCCTAGGTGGCTACACCTTC.